A single sample is the source of the 28 T cell receptor beta chains below, sequenced in a study of T cell responses to AZD1222 COVID-19 vaccine. Profiling relied on immunoSEQ multiplex PCR, and the TCRdb table lists in-frame clones only, not all of them. The sample includes 180,000 or so clones, about nine tenths of them seen just once. The sequencing used peripheral blood, collected 28 days after the second AZD1222 dose. All receptors derive from an adult who received the AZD1222 COVID-19 vaccine.

This chain uses TRBV6-2 or TRBV6-3 with TRBJ2-3, with D perhaps being TRBD1 or TRBD2 (5 bases each). Germline CDR1 is MNHEY and CDR2 is SVGEGT. The CDR3 covers 15 residues. V was shortened by 0 bases and J by 4 bases, with 11 bases between the two germline ends. CDR3 sequence reads: CASSYSGERADTQYF. The CDR3 nucleotides read TGTGCCAGCAGTTACTCAGGGGAGAGGGCAGATACGCAGTATTTT.

The chain is built from TRBV27 and TRBJ1-1, with 7 bases aligning to TRBD1. There are 15 residues in the CDR3. CDR1 and CDR2 from the germline V gene are MNHEY and SMNVEV (reference sequence). Trimming removed 8 bases from V and 5 bases from J; junction bases left unmatched: 14. The CDR3 protein is CASSHWQGVGTEAFF. CDR3 nucleotides: TGTGCCAGCTCCCATTGGCAGGGGGTGGGGACTGAAGCTTTCTTT.

The chain employs TRBV15 and TRBJ1-1; D is uncertain. The germline V and J ends were trimmed by 3 bases and 6 bases, with 11 bases remaining between them. The germline V gene encodes CDR1 LNHNV and CDR2 YYDKDF (reference sequence). The CDR3 length is 13 residues. The DNA of the CDR3 is TGTGCCACCAGCAGGGCCCGAGCGGCTGAAGCTTTCTTT. Its translation: CATSRARAAEAFF.

This chain uses TRBV5-5 with TRBJ1-1; possibly TRBD1 for D (5 bases). Germline CDR1 is SGHKS and CDR2 is YYEKEE (reference sequence). The CDR3 spans 14 residues. Trimming took 0 bases from V and 4 from J, leaving 10 bases between them. CDR3 loop: CASSLDLRGTEAFF. CDR3 bases: TGTGCCAGCAGCTTGGATCTAAGGGGCACTGAAGCTTTCTTT.

This chain links TRBV4-1 with TRBJ1-4, with D perhaps TRBD1 (5 bases). The CDR3 is 16 amino acids. Per the germline V gene, CDR1 is MGHRA and CDR2 is YSYEKL. V lost 0 bases, J lost 4 bases, and 12 bases lay in between. As DNA, the CDR3 is TGCGCCAGCAGCCAAGATGTGGGGCTACGTAATGAAAAACTGTTTTTT. It codes for CASSQDVGLRNEKLFF.

V usage is TRBV7-8 and J usage is TRBJ2-7; D gene ambiguous. CDR1 is SGHVS and CDR2 is FQNEAQ in the germline V gene. The CDR3 has 16 amino acids. The germline V and J ends were trimmed by 1 base and 0 bases, with 13 bases remaining between them. Here the CDR3 DNA reads TGTGCCAGCAGCTTAGAAGCAGTGCGTGTCTCCTACGAGCAGTACTTC. It codes for CASSLEAVRVSYEQYF.

CDR3 loop: CAISVGGQGQPQHF. CDR3 DNA sequence: TGTGCCATCAGTGTCGGGGGGCAAGGTCAGCCCCAGCATTTT. The chain carries TRBV10-3 and TRBJ1-5, with D possibly matching TRBD1 (6 bases). CDR3 length equals 14 residues. V was shortened by 4 bases and J by 6 bases, with 13 bases between the two germline ends. The germline V gene encodes CDR1 ENHRY and CDR2 SYGVKD.

This rearrangement joins TRBV3-1 (or the pseudogene TRBV3-2) to TRBJ1-2, with a weak D call TRBD1 (5 bases). The CDR3 covers 15 residues. Trimming took 3 bases from V and 2 from J, leaving 13 bases between them. Germline CDR1 and CDR2: LGHDT and YNNKEL (reference sequence). The CDR3 region is CASSQTDRYNYGYTF. CDR3 nucleotides: TGTGCCAGCAGCCAGACAGATCGGTACAACTATGGCTACACCTTC.

V and J are TRBV5-1 and TRBJ1-1; TRBD1 matches at 8 bases. This CDR3 has 17 residues. Germline values: CDR1 SGHRS, CDR2 YFSETQ. Trimming cost V 0 bases and J 2 bases; bases outside gene matches: 9. The CDR3 DNA reads as TGCGCCAGCAGCTTGGCCCAGGGGGCGGGGGCAAACACTGAAGCTTTCTTT. Its translation: CASSLAQGAGANTEAFF.

The chain has TRBV2 and TRBJ1-2; D gene unclear. The V gene's germline CDR1 is SNHLY and CDR2 FYNNEI. This CDR3 contains 13 residues. Trimming removed 4 bases at V and 0 bases at J, with 6 bases between. CDR3 DNA sequence: TGTGCCAGCAGTGTTTCTCCTAACTATGGCTACACCTTC. Translating it yields CASSVSPNYGYTF. The full variable domain, its missing parts supplied by reference TRBV2 and TRBJ1-2, is EPEVTQTPSHQVTQMGQEVILRCVPISNHLYFYWYRQILGQKVEFLVSFYNNEISEKSEIFDDQFSVERPDGSNFTLKIRSTKLEDSAMYFCASSVSPNYGYTFGSGTRLTVV.

In its sample, this clone was seen a few times. This chain connects TRBV27 to TRBJ1-4; TRBD1 agrees at 8 bases. The CDR3 spans 16 residues. Germline loops: CDR1 MNHEY, CDR2 SMNVEV (reference sequence). The V gene end was trimmed by 3 bases and the J gene end by 2 bases; junction bases not matched to a gene: 5. In DNA, the CDR3 is TGTGCCAGCAGTTTTCAGGGGGCAAAGACTAATGAAAAACTGTTTTTT. This gives the protein CASSFQGAKTNEKLFF.

The chain joins TRBV6-5 to TRBJ1-4; 7 bases are a match to TRBD1. Germline loops: CDR1 MNHEY, CDR2 SVGAGI. Trimming cost V 4 bases and J 8 bases; bases outside gene matches: 10. CDR3 size: 15 residues. The CDR3 bases are TGTGCCAGCAGTTTCTCCGGGACAGCGGGAGAAAAACTGTTTTTT. The encoded protein is CASSFSGTAGEKLFF.

This sequence joins TRBV6-5 and TRBJ1-6; D is uncertain. The CDR3 length is 13 residues. From germline, CDR1 is MNHEY and CDR2 SVGAGI. V was shortened by 7 bases and J by 5 bases, with 9 bases between the two germline ends. The CDR3 bases are TGTGCCAGCAAACCATCCCATAATTCACCCCTCCACTTT. The encoded protein is CASKPSHNSPLHF.

The chain is built from TRBV7-2 and TRBJ1-1, with TRBD1 as a possible D gene (5 bases). Germline CDR1 SGHTA, CDR2 FQGNSA. The CDR3 is made up of 13 amino acids. V was cut by 3 bases and J by 10 bases, with 15 bases left in between. CDR3 nucleotides: TGTGCCAGCAGCTTTATTTGGGGGACGGGAGCTTTCTTT. Its protein product is CASSFIWGTGAFF.

The chain links TRBV7-3 to TRBJ2-3, with 9 positions matching TRBD2. The CDR3 runs 16 residues. The germline V gene encodes CDR1 SGHTA and CDR2 FQGTGA. V lost 1 base, J lost 3 bases, and 5 bases stayed unmatched. The CDR3 bases are TGTGCCAGCAGCTTAATCGGCGGGAGGGGGACAGATACGCAGTATTTT. As protein: CASSLIGGRGTDTQYF.

The chain carries TRBV29-1 and TRBJ2-4; 9 bases are shared with TRBD1. This CDR3 has 14 residues. Unmatched junction bases numbered 10, after V lost 6 bases and J lost 7 bases. Germline V lookup: CDR1 SQVTM, CDR2 ANQGSEA. Written as DNA, the CDR3 is TGCAGCGTAACGGGACAGGGCGGGTTGAACATTCAGTACTTC. It yields the protein CSVTGQGGLNIQYF.

J is TRBJ2-7 and V is TRBV12-3 or TRBV12-4, with a tentative D call TRBD1 (5 bases). V was pared by 3 bases and J by 5 bases, with 11 bases between. The CDR3 has 13 residues. The CDR3 sequence: CASSFSGFHEQYF. The CDR3 DNA follows: TGTGCCAGCAGTTTTTCAGGGTTCCACGAGCAGTACTTC.

The rearrangement links TRBV7-9 to TRBJ1-1, with a weak D call TRBD1 (6 bases). With 5 bases removed from V and 1 base from J, the gap between germline ends came to 17 bases. Germline CDR1 and CDR2: SEHNR and FQNEAQ (reference sequence). The CDR3 covers 16 residues. In nucleotides, the CDR3 is TGTGCCAGCAGCCCGCCGGGGGCGCGAGGGAACACTGAAGCTTTCTTT. Its translation: CASSPPGARGNTEAFF.

CDR3 nucleotides: TGCGCCAGCAGCCAAGAAAAGTTGTACACCGGGGAGCTGTTTTTT. Protein: CASSQEKLYTGELFF. This chain joins TRBV4-3 and TRBJ2-2; unclear D gene. The V end was cut by 0 bases, the J end by 3 bases, with 8 bases between. The germline gives CDR1 LGHNA, CDR2 YSLEER. The CDR3 consists of 15 residues.

CDR3: CASSLGGSTYEQYF. CDR3 coding DNA: TGTGCCAGCAGTTTGGGGGGGTCCACCTACGAGCAGTACTTC. The J gene is TRBJ2-7, the V gene TRBV6-5, with TRBD2 matching 7 bases. With 4 bases clipped from V and 2 bases from J, the junction kept 5 bases outside the gene matches. CDR3 size: 14 residues. CDR1 MNHEY and CDR2 SVGAGI come from the germline V gene.

The sample holds a few counts of this clone. This chain connects TRBV4-2 to TRBJ2-1; 8 positions agree with TRBD2. With 0 bases clipped from V and 1 base from J, the junction kept 2 bases outside the gene matches. CDR1 and CDR2 from the germline V gene are LGHNA and YNFKEQ. CDR3 size: 16 residues. CDR3 nucleotide sequence: TGTGCCAGCAGCCAAGATCCGGGGGGGTCCTACAATGAGCAGTTCTTC. It is translated as CASSQDPGGSYNEQFF.

The chain joins TRBV11-3 to TRBJ1-1; D call uncertain. The CDR3 has 14 residues. V lost 4 bases, J lost 8 bases, and 17 bases lay in between. The germline CDR1 and CDR2 sequences are SGHNT and YENEEA. CDR3 residues: CASSSSGPSTEAFF. The CDR3 DNA reads TGTGCCAGCAGCTCCTCCGGGCCCAGCACCGAAGCTTTCTTT.

The chain couples TRBV4-1 to TRBJ1-1; TRBD1 aligns across 7 bases. Germline values: CDR1 MGHRA, CDR2 YSYEKL. V shed 0 bases and J 7 bases; nucleotides not matched to a gene: 5. This CDR3 contains 14 residues. CDR3 loop: CASSQDRAGGEAFF. CDR3 DNA: TGCGCCAGCAGCCAAGATAGGGCAGGGGGTGAAGCTTTCTTT.

The chain joins TRBV7-3 to TRBJ2-2, with 7 bases fitting TRBD1. Losses at the gene ends were 4 bases for V and 2 bases for J; bases not matched to a gene: 7. The CDR3 extends over 16 amino acids. Germline CDR1 is SGHTA and CDR2 is FQGTGA. DNA of the CDR3: TGTGCCAGCAGCTCTACAGGGGTTCACAACACCGGGGAGCTGTTTTTT. This codes for CASSSTGVHNTGELFF.

The CDR3 DNA reads TGTGCCAGCAGCCAAGATAGGGTGCTAGCGAGTTCCGAGCAGTACTTC. Its translation is CASSQDRVLASSEQYF. This chain links TRBV3-1 (or the pseudogene TRBV3-2) with TRBJ2-7, with a tentative D call TRBD2 (6 bases). Trimming took off 0 bases at V and 6 bases at J, with 18 bases between the two ends. Germline V gene lookup returns CDR1 LGHDT and CDR2 YNNKEL (reference sequence). CDR3 length equals 16 residues.

CDR3 region: CASSWGQSNEKLFF. The CDR3 nucleotides are TGTGCCAGCAGCTGGGGACAGTCGAATGAAAAACTGTTTTTT. The chain couples TRBV9 to TRBJ1-4; 7 nucleotides line up with TRBD1. Germline trimming cut 4 bases from V and 5 bases from J; bases unmatched to any gene: 5. Germline V gives CDR1 SGDLS, CDR2 YYNGEE. The CDR3 has 14 amino acids. The whole variable domain, filled in from reference TRBV9 and TRBJ1-4, reads DSGVTQTPKHLITATGQRVTLRCSPRSGDLSVYWYQQSLDQGLQFLIQYYNGEERAKGNILERFSAQQFPDLHSELNLSSLELGDSALYFCASSWGQSNEKLFFGSGTQLSVL.

The chain is built from TRBV6-5 and TRBJ2-3; D perhaps matches TRBD2 (5 bases). Germline loops: CDR1 MNHEY, CDR2 SVGAGI. V was clipped by 3 bases and J by 1 base, with 11 bases between them. The CDR3 has 15 residues. The CDR3 reads CASSYRGGGTDTQYF. The CDR3 DNA reads as TGTGCCAGCAGTTATCGGGGTGGGGGCACAGATACGCAGTATTTT.

The chain employs TRBV7-6 and TRBJ2-1; D possibly matches TRBD1 or TRBD2 (7 bases each). Trimming stripped 8 bases from V and 5 bases from J, with 16 bases between. From germline, CDR1 is SGHVS and CDR2 FNYEAQ. This CDR3 spans 14 amino acids. CDR3 sequence (DNA): TGTGCCAGCGGTGGCAGGGGGGGACACAATGAGCAGTTCTTC. Encoded protein: CASGGRGGHNEQFF. Combining the CDR3 with reference TRBV7-6 and TRBJ2-1 gives the whole variable domain GAGVSQSPRYKVTKRGQDVALRCDPISGHVSLYWYRQALGQGPEFLTYFNYEAQQDKSGLPNDRFSAERPEGSISTLTIQRTEQRDSAMYRCASGGRGGHNEQFFGPGTRLTVL.